Listed below are T cell receptor beta chains from one sample, sequenced in a study of blood T cell repertoires in COVID-19. Assay: immunoSEQ multiplex PCR; the TCRdb copy retains only in-frame clones and omits some. Among about 430,000 clones, roughly 84% were seen once, and the ten largest hold approximately 1.5%. Sequences were obtained from PBMCs or T cells enriched from blood (not recorded which). These receptors originate from a young woman who had been exposed to COVID-19. Both conserved end residues are part of each CDR3. D genes are given only for firm matches. Clone size is given for some rows only: seen once, a few or many times, or a class if the clone is expanded.

d_call	clone_size	j_call	v_call	cdr3_nt	cdr3_aa
TRBD1	-	TRBJ2-5	TRBV7-2	TGTGCCAGCAGCTTAAAGACAGGGTCGGAGACCCAGTACTTC	CASSLKTGSETQYF
-	-	TRBJ2-7	TRBV19	TGTGCCAGTAGTATTGTCAGTGGTTCCTACGAGCAGTACTTC	CASSIVSGSYEQYF
-	-	TRBJ2-1	TRBV5-1	TGCGCCAGCAGCCCCGGGGCTTTACAGGGAAATGAGCAGTTCTTC	CASSPGALQGNEQFF
TRBD1	once	TRBJ1-5	TRBV28	TGTGCCAGCAGTCCCAGGGGGACAGGGGACAATCAGCCCCAGCATTTT	CASSPRGTGDNQPQHF
-	-	TRBJ1-1	TRBV28	TGTGCCAGCGGAAAAAGGGGTGCGGGAACTGAAGCTTTCTTT	CASGKRGAGTEAFF
-	-	TRBJ1-6	TRBV18	TGTGCCAGCTCACCGGACAGCTTCAATTCACCCCTCCACTTT	CASSPDSFNSPLHF
TRBD1	-	TRBJ2-7	TRBV29-1	TGCAGCGTAGCGGGACAGGGGACCTACGAGCAGTACTTC	CSVAGQGTYEQYF
TRBD1	-	TRBJ2-5	TRBV19	TGTGCCAGTAGTGCCCCGGGACAGGGACGCGAGACCCAGTACTTC	CASSAPGQGRETQYF
-	-	TRBJ1-2	TRBV19	TGCGACGGAGGGGCGCGTGGCTACACCTTC	CDGGARGYTF
-	-	TRBJ1-1	TRBV7-8	TGTGCCAGCAGCTTAGGAACATTAGGGGTCCCCAACACTGAAGCTTTCTTT	CASSLGTLGVPNTEAFF
TRBD2	once	TRBJ2-1	TRBV27	TGTGCCAGCAGTCTATTAGCGGGAGGCACCTACAATGAGCAGTTCTTC	CASSLLAGGTYNEQFF
-	-	TRBJ1-1	TRBV6-5	TGTGCCAGCCCGCGAGGCAGGGAGGTTTCTGAAGCTTTCTTT	CASPRGREVSEAFF
-	-	TRBJ2-3	TRBV9	TGTGCCATAGGAAGGGGTTGGGAAGATACGCAGTATTTT	CAIGRGWEDTQYF
-	-	TRBJ2-2	TRBV5-1	TGCGCCAGCAGCAACGGAGCCCCCCCAGCCCGGGAGCTGTTTTTT	CASSNGAPPARELFF
-	-	TRBJ2-7	TRBV3-1/TRBV3-2	TGTGCCAGCAGCCAAGGACAGTACGAGCAGTACTTC	CASSQGQYEQYF
TRBD2	-	TRBJ2-5	TRBV4-2	TGTGCCAGCAGCCAAGAACTAGCGGGGATCCAAGAGACCCAGTACTTC	CASSQELAGIQETQYF
TRBD1	once	TRBJ1-6	TRBV9	TGTGCCAGCAGCGCGCCCGGACAGGGTGGCAATTCACCCCTCCACTTT	CASSAPGQGGNSPLHF
-	-	TRBJ2-3	TRBV2	TGTGCCAGCAGTGGAGATTCGACCGGGACTCACACAGATACGCAGTATTTT	CASSGDSTGTHTDTQYF
TRBD2	-	TRBJ2-1	TRBV27	TGTGCCAGCAGTTTAGAGGCGGGAGGGGTCCCCTACAATGAGCAGTTCTTC	CASSLEAGGVPYNEQFF
TRBD1	-	TRBJ1-6	TRBV9	TGTGCCAGCAGCGTCGCTCCCCGGACAGGGCTAGGTGCACCCCTCCACTTT	CASSVAPRTGLGAPLHF
TRBD1	-	TRBJ1-6	TRBV28	TGTGCCAGCAGTTTAGCAGACAGGGTGAATTCACCCCTCCACTTT	CASSLADRVNSPLHF
TRBD2	once	TRBJ2-3	TRBV5-1	TGCGCCAGCAGCCCATTGACTAGCGGGAGATCGCCAGATACGCAGTATTTT	CASSPLTSGRSPDTQYF
TRBD1	-	TRBJ2-7	TRBV6-5	TGTGCCAGCAGCTGGGGACAGGGCACCTACGAGCAGTACTTC	CASSWGQGTYEQYF
-	-	TRBJ1-5	TRBV28	TGTGCCAGCGTCTCCCCGGGGTCTTATAGCAATCAGCCCCAGCATTTT	CASVSPGSYSNQPQHF
-	-	TRBJ2-7	TRBV30	TGTGCCTGGAGAAGCGGATCCTACGAGCAGTACTTC	CAWRSGSYEQYF
-	once	TRBJ1-1	TRBV7-2	TGTGCCAGCAGCCTGACAGTGAACACTGAAGCTTTCTTT	CASSLTVNTEAFF
-	-	TRBJ1-5	TRBV12-3/TRBV12-4	TGTGCCAGCAGTTTGAAGCGGAATCAGCCCCAGCATTTT	CASSLKRNQPQHF
TRBD1	-	TRBJ2-5	TRBV24-1	TGTGCCACCGCCGAGACAGGGGGCAAGGGGGCCCAGTACTTC	CATAETGGKGAQYF
-	few	TRBJ1-1	TRBV28	TGTGCCAGCAGCCAAACCAGACTCATGAACACTGAAGCTTTCTTT	CASSQTRLMNTEAFF
TRBD1	-	TRBJ2-7	TRBV9	TGTGCCAGCAGCGTAGGGGGACAGGGGGCACTCTACGAGCAGTACTTC	CASSVGGQGALYEQYF
-	-	TRBJ1-6	TRBV4-1	TGCGCCAGCAGCCCCCGGACAGCAGGAGAAAATTCACCCCTCCACTTT	CASSPRTAGENSPLHF
TRBD2	-	TRBJ2-1	TRBV7-2	TGTGCCAGCAGCTCAAGCGGGGCCTACAATGAGCAGTTCTTC	CASSSSGAYNEQFF
TRBD2	-	TRBJ2-3	TRBV7-7	TGTGCTAGCAGCTTATATGGGGGGGTCACAGATACGCAGTATTTT	CASSLYGGVTDTQYF
TRBD2	-	TRBJ2-3	TRBV5-1	TGCGCCAGCAGCTTGTCGACTAGCGGCACAGATACGCAGTATTTT	CASSLSTSGTDTQYF
-	-	TRBJ1-1	TRBV19	TGTGCCAGTAGTATAACAGGGATCTACACTGAAGCTTTCTTT	CASSITGIYTEAFF
-	-	TRBJ2-2	TRBV28	TGTGCCAGCAGTCCGGGACAAGAAAACACCGGGGAGCTGTTTTTT	CASSPGQENTGELFF
-	-	TRBJ2-7	TRBV5-4	TGTGCCAGCAGCCCCCGGAGCGGCGAGCAGTACTTC	CASSPRSGEQYF
TRBD2	-	TRBJ2-2	TRBV4-3	TGCGCCAGCAGCCAGGATAGCGGGGGGGCCGGTGGGGAGCTGTTTTTT	CASSQDSGGAGGELFF
-	-	TRBJ2-1	TRBV9	TGTGCCAGCAGCCCCCGGGACTTACCGAGGTACAATGAGCAGTTCTTC	CASSPRDLPRYNEQFF
TRBD1	-	TRBJ2-7	TRBV3-1/TRBV3-2	TGTGCCAGCAGCCTCGGGACAGGGGGCTACGAGCAGTACTTC	CASSLGTGGYEQYF
TRBD1	once	TRBJ1-5	TRBV19	TGTGCCAGTAGTATAGCGAAGACAGGGGCGGCTCAGCCCCAGCATTTT	CASSIAKTGAAQPQHF
-	-	TRBJ2-4	TRBV24-1	TGTGCCACCAGTGACCCAAGACTAGCCAAAAACATTCAGTACTTC	CATSDPRLAKNIQYF
-	once	TRBJ2-3	TRBV5-1	TGCGCCAGCAGCTTGATATATCCGGACAGCCACACAGATACGCAGTATTTT	CASSLIYPDSHTDTQYF
-	-	TRBJ1-5	TRBV18	TGTGCCAGCTCCCTTTCTGAGGGCTATCAGCCCCAGCATTTT	CASSLSEGYQPQHF
-	-	TRBJ1-1	TRBV13	TGTGCCAGCAGCGAGATGACAGTGAACACTGAAGCTTTCTTT	CASSEMTVNTEAFF
-	-	TRBJ2-1	TRBV5-4	TGTGCCAGCAGCCCCACCACAGGGATGTCCTACAATGAGCAGTTCTTC	CASSPTTGMSYNEQFF
-	-	TRBJ2-6	TRBV3-1/TRBV3-2	TGTGCCAGCAGCCAAGACCCCGGACATGGAGCTGGGGCCAACGTCCTGACTTTC	CASSQDPGHGAGANVLTF
-	-	TRBJ2-7	TRBV7-2	TGTGCCAGCAGCTACCTTAGTTCCCCTACCCGGGAGCAGTACTTC	CASSYLSSPTREQYF
TRBD2	once	TRBJ2-5	TRBV9	TGTGCCAGCAGCCGGACTAGCGGGGGAGAAGAGACCCAGTACTTC	CASSRTSGGEETQYF
-	-	TRBJ2-7	TRBV4-3	TGCGCCAGCAGCCAAGAGGGGCCTTCCGGCGGCTCCTACGAGCAGTACTTC	CASSQEGPSGGSYEQYF
TRBD1	-	TRBJ1-4	TRBV2	TGTGCCAGCAGGCCAAGACAGGGAATCATAGCAACTAATGAAAAACTGTTTTTT	CASRPRQGIIATNEKLFF
-	-	TRBJ1-2	TRBV7-3	TGTGCCAGCAGCATTAACAAAAGACAGACGCATGGCTACACCTTC	CASSINKRQTHGYTF
TRBD1	-	TRBJ2-7	TRBV5-1	TGCGCCAGCAGCTTGGGACAGGGACACTACGAGCAGTACTTC	CASSLGQGHYEQYF
TRBD1	-	TRBJ2-2	TRBV19	TGTGCCAGTAGTAACGGACAGGGTTTTTTGAACACCGGGGAGCTGTTTTTT	CASSNGQGFLNTGELFF